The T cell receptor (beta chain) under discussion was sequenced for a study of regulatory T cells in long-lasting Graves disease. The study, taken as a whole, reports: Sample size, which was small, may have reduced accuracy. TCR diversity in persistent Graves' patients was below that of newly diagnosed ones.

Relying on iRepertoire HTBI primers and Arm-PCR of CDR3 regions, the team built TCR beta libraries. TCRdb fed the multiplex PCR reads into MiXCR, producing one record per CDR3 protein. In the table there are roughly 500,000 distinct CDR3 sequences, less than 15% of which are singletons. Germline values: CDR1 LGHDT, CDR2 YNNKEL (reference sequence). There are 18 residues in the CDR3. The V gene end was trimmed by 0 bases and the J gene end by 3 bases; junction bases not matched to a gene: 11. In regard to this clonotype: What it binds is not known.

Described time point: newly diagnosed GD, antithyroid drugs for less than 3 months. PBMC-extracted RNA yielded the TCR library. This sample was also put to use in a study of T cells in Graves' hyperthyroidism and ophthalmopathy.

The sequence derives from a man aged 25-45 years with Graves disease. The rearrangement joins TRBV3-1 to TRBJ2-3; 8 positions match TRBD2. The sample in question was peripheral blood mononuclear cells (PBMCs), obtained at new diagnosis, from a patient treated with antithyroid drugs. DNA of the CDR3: TGTGCCAGCAGCCAAGAACTAGGGCGGGGGGCAGAGACAGATACGCAGTATTTT. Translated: CASSQELGRGAETDTQYF.